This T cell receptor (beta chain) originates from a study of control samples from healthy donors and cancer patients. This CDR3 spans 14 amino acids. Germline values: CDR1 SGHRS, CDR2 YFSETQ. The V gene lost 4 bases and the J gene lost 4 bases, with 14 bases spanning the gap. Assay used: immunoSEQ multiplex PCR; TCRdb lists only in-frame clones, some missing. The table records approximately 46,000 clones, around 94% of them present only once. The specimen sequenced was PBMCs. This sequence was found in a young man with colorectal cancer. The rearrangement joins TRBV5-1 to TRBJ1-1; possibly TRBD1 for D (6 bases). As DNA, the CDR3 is TGCGCCAGCAGCGGCCTCGGACAGTCCACTGAAGCTTTCTTT. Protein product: CASSGLGQSTEAFF.